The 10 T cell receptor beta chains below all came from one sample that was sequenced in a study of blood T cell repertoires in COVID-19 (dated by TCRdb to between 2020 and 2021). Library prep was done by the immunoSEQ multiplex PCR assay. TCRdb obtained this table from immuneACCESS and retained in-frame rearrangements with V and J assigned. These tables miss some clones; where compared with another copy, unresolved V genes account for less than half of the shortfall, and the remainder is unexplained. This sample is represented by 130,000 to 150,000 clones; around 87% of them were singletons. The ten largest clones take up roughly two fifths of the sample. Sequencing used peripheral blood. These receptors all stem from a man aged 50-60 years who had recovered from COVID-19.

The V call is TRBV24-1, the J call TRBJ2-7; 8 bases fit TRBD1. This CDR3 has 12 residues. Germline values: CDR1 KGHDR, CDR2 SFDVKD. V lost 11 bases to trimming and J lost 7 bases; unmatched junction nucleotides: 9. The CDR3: CANPHRGEEQYF. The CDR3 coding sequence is TGTGCCAACCCGCACAGGGGGGAAGAGCAGTACTTC.

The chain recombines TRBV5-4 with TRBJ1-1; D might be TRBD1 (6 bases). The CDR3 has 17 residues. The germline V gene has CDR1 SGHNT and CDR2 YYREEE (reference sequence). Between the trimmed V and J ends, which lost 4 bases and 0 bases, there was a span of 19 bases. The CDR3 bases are TGTGCCAGCAGCGGGCGAGGGTCAGGGGACATGAACACTGAAGCTTTCTTT. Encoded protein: CASSGRGSGDMNTEAFF.

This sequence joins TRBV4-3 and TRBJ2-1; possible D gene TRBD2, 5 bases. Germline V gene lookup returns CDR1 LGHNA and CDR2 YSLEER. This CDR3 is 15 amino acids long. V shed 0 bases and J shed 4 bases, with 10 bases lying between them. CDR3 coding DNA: TGCGCCAGCAGCCAAGATTCACCGGGGTACAATGAGCAGTTCTTC. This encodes CASSQDSPGYNEQFF.

The DNA of the CDR3 is TGCGCCAGCAGCCAAGGACTCAGGGGCGGCTACACCTTC. Translating it yields CASSQGLRGGYTF. The chain carries TRBV4-1 and TRBJ1-2, with a possible D match to TRBD1 (6 bases). V lost 1 base and J 8 bases, leaving 11 bases between the germline ends. The germline CDR1 and CDR2 sequences are MGHRA and YSYEKL. The CDR3 consists of 13 residues.

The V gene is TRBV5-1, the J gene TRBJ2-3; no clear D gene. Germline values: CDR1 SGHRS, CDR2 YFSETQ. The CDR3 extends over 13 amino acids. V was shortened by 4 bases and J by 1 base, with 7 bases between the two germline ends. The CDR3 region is CASSGGGTDTQYF. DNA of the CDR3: TGCGCCAGCAGCGGCGGAGGCACAGATACGCAGTATTTT.

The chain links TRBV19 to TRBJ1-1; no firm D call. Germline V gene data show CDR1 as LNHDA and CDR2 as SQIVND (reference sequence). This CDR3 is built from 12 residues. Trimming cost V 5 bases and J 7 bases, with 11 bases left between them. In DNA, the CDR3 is TGTGCCAGTAGTTCTGGGTGGAGTGAAGCTTTCTTT. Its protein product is CASSSGWSEAFF.

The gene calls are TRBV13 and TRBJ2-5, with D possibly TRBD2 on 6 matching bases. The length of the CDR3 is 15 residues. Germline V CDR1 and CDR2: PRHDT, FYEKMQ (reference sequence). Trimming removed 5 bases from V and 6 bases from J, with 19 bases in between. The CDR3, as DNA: TGTGCCAGCAGCCCCCGGGACTCCTCCGTGAAGACCCAGTACTTC. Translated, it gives CASSPRDSSVKTQYF.

This CDR3 reads CASSLARGETQYF. The DNA for the CDR3 is TGTGCCAGCAGCTTAGCCAGGGGAGAGACCCAGTACTTC. V gene TRBV7-2 combines with J gene TRBJ2-5; TRBD1 might be the D (6 bases). Per the germline V gene, CDR1 is SGHTA and CDR2 is FQGNSA. Trimming stripped 0 bases from V and 4 bases from J, with 6 bases between. The CDR3 covers 13 residues.

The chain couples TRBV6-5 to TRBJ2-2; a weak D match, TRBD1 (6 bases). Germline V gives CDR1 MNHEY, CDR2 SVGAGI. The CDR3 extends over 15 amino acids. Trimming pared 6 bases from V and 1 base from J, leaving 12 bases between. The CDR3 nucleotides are TGTGCCAGCAGCGACACAGGGTGGAACACCGGGGAGCTGTTTTTT. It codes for CASSDTGWNTGELFF.

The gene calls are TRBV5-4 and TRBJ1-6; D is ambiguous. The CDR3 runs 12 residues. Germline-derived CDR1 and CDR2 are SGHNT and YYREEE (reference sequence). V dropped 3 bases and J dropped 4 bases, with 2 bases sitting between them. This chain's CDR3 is CASSSYNSPLHF. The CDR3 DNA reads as TGTGCCAGCAGCTCGTATAATTCACCCCTCCACTTT.